The clone carrying this T cell receptor (beta chain) was observed at least ten times. V was clipped by 2 bases and J by 7 bases; unmatched bases: 4. This CDR3 spans 14 amino acids. Time point indicated: pre-sensitization, week 0. Noted treatment: therapeutic diphenylcyclopropenone sensitization with weekly scalp DPC. Investigators collected blood before applying each patch test. The entry originates in a study of human T cells and chemical hapten exposure. About the research overall: Per-sample variation in TCR yield stemmed mainly from small pooled library volume differences.

As handled by the study authors: Counts of TCRs in each sample centred on a median of roughly 89,000 and extended from roughly 25,000 to 750,000. Via MiXCR, TCRdb re-called the RACE reads, giving one row per CDR3 protein. For this entry, the V and J calls and clone size follow TCRdb and not the study's own pipeline. The top ten clones hold 2% to 3% of a sample with some 360,000 distinct CDR3 sequences, 4.5% to 5.5% of them seen once. The material sequenced was whole blood, taken in connection with sensitization to the hapten diphenylcyclopropenone (DPC). The origin of this receptor is a woman in her 50s with alopecia areata. Some clones in this sample may be carry-over from other donors' samples. V gene TRBV12-3 or TRBV12-4 combines with J gene TRBJ2-1; TRBD2 matches at 8 bases. The CDR3 nucleotides are TGTGCCAGCAGTTTATTGTCTAGCGGGAATGAGCAGTTCTTC. Its translation: CASSLLSSGNEQFF.